One and the same sample provided the 19 T cell receptor beta chains below, sequenced in a study of blood T cell repertoires in COVID-19. Libraries were prepared by immunoSEQ multiplex PCR; TCRdb keeps only in-frame clonotypes and omits some of them. This table holds approximately 110,000 clones, roughly 83% found once. Sequenced input: peripheral blood. All receptors derive from a woman in her 70s with acute or convalescent COVID-19.

The rearrangement uses TRBV10-1 and TRBJ1-3; D call uncertain. The CDR3 is 15 residues long. The V end was cut by 3 bases, the J end by 2 bases, with 11 bases between. The V gene's germline CDR1 is WNHNN and CDR2 SYGVQD (reference sequence). The CDR3 DNA reads TGCGCCAGCAGTGAATCGGGAAGAACTGGAAACACCATATATTTT. Amino acids: CASSESGRTGNTIYF.

The chain couples TRBV7-9 to TRBJ2-1; 12 bases are a match to TRBD2. Germline V gene lookup returns CDR1 SEHNR and CDR2 FQNEAQ (reference sequence). V shed 3 bases, J shed 9 bases, and the junction held 12 bases outside the gene matches. CDR3 length: 17 residues. The chain's CDR3 is CASSLARTSGMGGEQFF. As DNA, the CDR3 is TGTGCCAGCAGCTTGGCTAGGACTAGCGGGATGGGGGGTGAGCAGTTCTTC.

This clone was recorded a few times. V usage is TRBV2 and J usage is TRBJ1-5, with 9 positions matching TRBD1. J lost 6 bases, V lost 7 bases, and 4 bases had no gene match. The germline V gene has CDR1 SNHLY and CDR2 FYNNEI. This CDR3 comprises 13 residues. This CDR3 reads CASTRTGAQPQHF. CDR3 sequence (DNA): TGTGCCAGCACCCGGACAGGGGCTCAGCCCCAGCATTTT. The variable domain in full, completed from reference TRBV2 and TRBJ1-5, reads EPEVTQTPSHQVTQMGQEVILRCVPISNHLYFYWYRQILGQKVEFLVSFYNNEISEKSEIFDDQFSVERPDGSNFTLKIRSTKLEDSAMYFCASTRTGAQPQHFGDGTRLSIL.

This clone turned up a few times. The chain is built from TRBV19 and TRBJ2-1, with D perhaps TRBD1 (8 bases). The CDR3 totals 15 residues. V was shortened by 5 bases and J by 15 bases, with 26 bases between the two germline ends. Germline V CDR1 and CDR2: LNHDA, SQIVND (reference sequence). The CDR3: CASSLGQGGPSGRFF. CDR3 in DNA: TGTGCCAGTAGTCTCGGACAGGGCGGCCCTAGCGGCAGGTTCTTC. Complete variable domain (other parts from reference TRBV19 and TRBJ2-1): DGGITQSPKYLFRKEGQNVTLSCEQNLNHDAMYWYRQDPGQGLRLIYYSQIVNDFQKGDIAEGYSVSREKKESFPLTVTSAQKNPTAFYLCASSLGQGGPSGRFFGPGTRLTVL.

The chain recombines TRBV7-2 with TRBJ1-2; possible D gene TRBD1, 5 bases. V was shortened by 5 bases and J by 2 bases, with 15 bases between the two germline ends. Germline V lookup: CDR1 SGHTA, CDR2 FQGNSA. The CDR3 is 15 amino acids. Here the CDR3 reads CASSINKGSNYGYTF. The CDR3 DNA follows: TGTGCCAGCAGCATAAATAAGGGGTCGAACTATGGCTACACCTTC.

The chain links TRBV10-1 to TRBJ1-1, with D perhaps matching TRBD1 (6 bases). Per germline, CDR1 WNHNN and CDR2 SYGVQD (reference sequence). V lost 7 bases to trimming and J lost 0 bases, with 15 bases between them. The CDR3 has 15 amino acids. The CDR3: CASILPGGMNTEAFF. The CDR3, as DNA: TGCGCCAGCATTCTGCCGGGGGGCATGAACACTGAAGCTTTCTTT.

This clone was recorded only once. The chain couples TRBV12-5 to TRBJ2-6; D is uncertain. This CDR3 is built from 16 residues. The germline V and J ends were trimmed by 2 bases and 0 bases, with 8 bases remaining between them. CDR1 is LGHNT, CDR2 FRNRAP, per germline. CDR3 protein: CASGLSVSSGANVLTF. CDR3 nucleotides: TGTGCTAGTGGTTTGTCGGTCTCCTCTGGGGCCAACGTCCTGACTTTC.

Concerning this clone: The same CDR3 is also encoded by other DNA sequences in this sample. The chain has TRBV5-1 and TRBJ2-3; D unclear. The CDR3 loop spans 15 amino acids. Germline-derived CDR1 and CDR2 are SGHRS and YFSETQ. V lost 0 bases, J lost 0 bases, and 8 bases lay in between. CDR3 sequence: CASSLGGLSTDTQYF. CDR3 sequence (DNA): TGCGCCAGCAGCTTGGGCGGCTTAAGCACAGATACGCAGTATTTT.

The chain combines TRBV7-9 with TRBJ2-7; 7 bases line up with TRBD2. Unmatched junction bases numbered 4, after V lost 5 bases and J lost 3 bases. CDR3 length: 13 amino acids. Germline loops: CDR1 SEHNR, CDR2 FQNEAQ (reference sequence). CDR3 sequence (DNA): TGTGCCAGCAGCCGACCGGGAGGCTACGAGCAGTACTTC. It is translated as CASSRPGGYEQYF.

V gene TRBV24-1 combines with J gene TRBJ2-3; 8 nucleotides match TRBD1. The V gene's germline CDR1 is KGHDR and CDR2 SFDVKD. The CDR3 extends over 14 amino acids. V dropped 3 bases and J dropped 5; count of bases not matched to a gene: 3. The CDR3 protein is CATSDLQGGDTQYF. The CDR3 DNA reads TGTGCCACCAGTGATCTACAGGGGGGAGATACGCAGTATTTT.

The V and J genes are TRBV18 and TRBJ2-1, with D perhaps TRBD2 (5 bases). The CDR3 length is 15 residues. Between the trimmed V and J ends, which lost 2 bases and 8 bases, there was a span of 16 bases. Germline-derived CDR1 and CDR2 are KGHSH and LQKENI. The CDR3 bases are TGTGCCAGCTCACCAAATGGGCCTAGCTCCGATGAGCAGTTCTTC. Protein sequence: CASSPNGPSSDEQFF.

The genes are TRBV7-3 and TRBJ2-1, with 9 bases that match TRBD1. Per germline, CDR1 SGHTA and CDR2 FQGTGA. Trimming at V came to 4 bases and at J to 9 bases, leaving 13 bases not matched to a gene. CDR3 length: 16 residues. CDR3 loop: CASSSLPGQGTGEQFF. CDR3 sequence (DNA): TGTGCCAGCAGCTCGCTCCCGGGACAGGGAACGGGTGAGCAGTTCTTC.

This clone was recorded only once. The V and J genes are TRBV19 and TRBJ1-1; D not resolved. Germline lookup yields CDR1 LNHDA and CDR2 SQIVND (reference sequence). The CDR3 consists of 13 residues. Trimming took 4 bases from V and 4 from J, leaving 10 bases between them. As DNA, the CDR3 is TGTGCCAGTAGTAAGTACGGTGCCACTGAAGCTTTCTTT. This sequence encodes CASSKYGATEAFF.

The gene calls are TRBV5-1 and TRBJ2-1; D is uncertain. Germline CDR1 and CDR2: SGHRS and YFSETQ. V was shortened by 4 bases and J by 5 bases, with 10 bases between the two germline ends. CDR3 size: 13 residues. The CDR3 reads CASSLNINNEQFF. DNA of the CDR3: TGCGCCAGCAGCCTCAACATAAACAATGAGCAGTTCTTC.

This clone was counted once. The V call is TRBV15, the J call TRBJ1-5; tentatively, D is TRBD1 (5 bases). This CDR3 is 14 amino acids long. Germline V gene data show CDR1 as LNHNV and CDR2 as YYDKDF (reference sequence). The V end was cut by 0 bases, the J end by 5 bases, with 8 bases between. CDR3 region: CATSRDRGYQPQHF. Here the CDR3 DNA reads TGTGCCACCAGCAGAGATCGGGGGTATCAGCCCCAGCATTTT.

V and J are TRBV7-8 and TRBJ2-1; 11 positions match TRBD1. This CDR3 region has 15 residues. The germline V gene has CDR1 SGHVS and CDR2 FQNEAQ. J lost 8 bases, V lost 5 bases, and 8 bases had no gene match. For the CDR3, the DNA is TGTGCCAGCAGCCTTGGACAGGGGGCGAGTGATGAGCAGTTCTTC. It is translated as CASSLGQGASDEQFF.

The rearrangement joins TRBV28 to TRBJ2-3; 7 bases map to TRBD1. V was pared by 3 bases and J by 1 base, with 4 bases of the junction left unmatched. Germline V gene sequence: CDR1 MDHEN, CDR2 SYDVKM. The CDR3 runs to 15 residues. The CDR3 bases are TGTGCCAGCAGTTTTAGACAGGGCGGCACAGATACGCAGTATTTT. The encoded protein is CASSFRQGGTDTQYF.

The chain employs TRBV29-1 and TRBJ2-5, with D tentatively TRBD2 (5 bases). Germline V CDR1 and CDR2: SQVTM, ANQGSEA. Trimming shortened V by 7 bases and J by 9 bases, and 24 bases separated the two germline ends. The CDR3 is 14 amino acids. The CDR3 nucleotides are TGCAGCGCCGGCAGCTCCGGGAACCCTCTGGCCCAGTACTTC. As protein: CSAGSSGNPLAQYF.

The chain uses TRBV3-1 (or the pseudogene TRBV3-2) and TRBJ2-3; 7 bases align to TRBD2. V lost 3 bases to trimming and J lost 7 bases; unmatched junction nucleotides: 7. The CDR3 spans 14 residues. Germline CDR1 and CDR2: LGHDT and YNNKEL (reference sequence). The CDR3 DNA follows: TGTGCCAGCAGCCACTCTAGCGGTGGTAATACGCAGTATTTT. Its translation: CASSHSSGGNTQYF.